This TCR beta chain was obtained from a study of neurological immune-mediated disorders. Findings of the study overall: None of the CDR3 amino acid sequences in expanded clones turned up in more than one subject, which points to private repertoires in all groups. HTLV-1-associated myelopathy had the most TCR clonal expansion, whereas multiple sclerosis had the least (lower than in healthy controls).

This clonotype came up many times. Its target is not known. Germline values: CDR1 DFQATT, CDR2 SNEGSKA (reference sequence). With V trimmed by 4 bases and J by 7 bases, 12 bases remained unmatched. CDR3 length: 14 residues. The time point was: longitudinal time-point 3. Unsorted libraries were prepared from 2 million PBMCs held at -80 C. From 15-18 subjects, each sequencing run yielded over 190 million TCR-beta sequences. TCRdb reanalysed the 5' RACE reads using MiXCR and keeps one entry per CDR3 protein. The data contain under 130,000 distinct CDR3 sequences, 10% to 11% of them singletons. The chain couples TRBV20-1 to TRBJ2-7; TRBD2 matches at 8 bases. The clonotype originates from a female donor with HTLV-1-associated myelopathy (HAM/TSP). The sample taken for sequencing was PBMCs. CDR3 coding DNA: TGCAGTGCTACCACGGGGGGGGGGCATAAGGAGCAGTACTTC. Translation: CSATTGGGHKEQYF.